This TCR beta chain came from a study of T cell responses to AZD1222 COVID-19 vaccine. The V gene end was trimmed by 7 bases and the J gene end by 0 bases; junction bases not matched to a gene: 15. The CDR3 is 19 residues long. Germline V lookup: CDR1 MDHEN, CDR2 SYDVKM. TCRdb keeps only in-frame clones here, not all; method: immunoSEQ multiplex PCR. This table has under 150,000 clones, under 90% appearing once. Sequenced material: peripheral blood, taken 28 days after the second AZD1222 dose. The chain carries TRBV28 and TRBJ2-4; 10 bases are shared with TRBD1. This TCR was recovered from an adult who received the AZD1222 COVID-19 vaccine. The CDR3 protein is CASNPPRDRGRVAKNIQYF. The CDR3 bases are TGTGCCAGCAACCCTCCACGGGACAGGGGACGAGTAGCCAAAAACATTCAGTACTTC.